Shown below are 11 T cell receptor beta chains from a single sample sequenced in a study of T cells after yellow fever vaccination. TCRdb re-called the 5' RACE reads with MiXCR, one entry per CDR3 protein. The sample shows a few hundred thousand distinct CDR3 sequences, about 8.3% of them seen only once. The specimen was PBMCs, collected around 45 days after the first yellow fever vaccination. These receptors were obtained from a man aged 18 to 29 who received the YFV17D yellow fever vaccine.

V and J are TRBV7-9 and TRBJ1-2; D is uncertain. V gave up 5 bases and J gave up 8 bases, with 15 bases separating them. The CDR3 consists of 13 residues. Germline values: CDR1 SEHNR, CDR2 FQNEAQ (reference sequence). In DNA, the CDR3 is TGTGCCAGCAGCCCCGCGGACGTGCGCGGCTACACCTTC. It encodes CASSPADVRGYTF.

In DNA form, the CDR3 reads TGTGCCAGCAATCACCCTGAGCAGTTCTTC. It yields the protein CASNHPEQFF. The J gene is TRBJ2-1, the V gene TRBV7-9, with D unresolved. Germline CDR1 SEHNR, CDR2 FQNEAQ (reference sequence). The CDR3 loop spans 10 amino acids. Trimming shortened V by 7 bases and J by 9 bases, and 7 bases separated the two germline ends. The full variable domain, in which reference TRBV7-9 and TRBJ2-1 provide the parts outside the CDR3, is DTGVSQNPRHKITKRGQNVTFRCDPISEHNRLYWYRQTLGQGPEFLTYFQNEAQLEKSRLLSDRFSAERPKGSFSTLEIQRTEQGDSAMYLCASNHPEQFFGPGTRLTVL.

This clonotype was observed a few times. The chain combines TRBV29-1 with TRBJ1-2; possibly TRBD1 for D (5 bases). CDR1 and CDR2 (germline): SQVTM, ANQGSEA. The CDR3 runs 14 residues. The V gene lost 4 bases and the J gene lost 3 bases, with 15 bases spanning the gap. As DNA, the CDR3 is TGCAGCGTTGTGATTCGGGGGAGGGACTATGGCTACACCTTC. Its translation: CSVVIRGRDYGYTF. Supplemented by reference TRBV29-1 and TRBJ1-2, the full variable domain reads SAVISQKPSRDICQRGTSLTIQCQVDSQVTMMFWYRQQPGQSLTLIATANQGSEATYESGFVIDKFPISRPNLTFSTLTVSNMSPEDSSIYLCSVVIRGRDYGYTFGSGTRLTVV.

This clonotype was counted only a few times. The chain combines TRBV6-1 with TRBJ1-1; TRBD1 might be the D (5 bases). Trimming pared 6 bases from V and 4 bases from J, leaving 12 bases between. The CDR3 runs 13 residues. Germline values: CDR1 MNHNS, CDR2 SASEGT. The CDR3 nucleotides are TGTGCCAGCAGGGCTACAGGTCCCACTGAAGCTTTCTTT. It specifies CASRATGPTEAFF.

A remark on this clonotype: The junction does not match germline at one end; this may be a read error. The chain couples TRBV4-1 to TRBJ1-1, with unresolved D. The CDR3 extends over 17 amino acids. CDR1 and CDR2 from the germline V gene are MGHRA and YSYEKL. The CDR3 DNA reads TGCGCCAGCAGCCAAGTCGGCAGGCGGTTCCTGAACACTGAAGCTTACTTT. This sequence encodes CASSQVGRRFLNTEAYF.

The CDR3 loop is CASSWGHFADTQHF. In DNA form, the CDR3 reads TGTGCCAGCAGCTGGGGGCACTTCGCAGATACGCAGCATTTT. V usage is TRBV11-2 and J usage is TRBJ2-3; possibly TRBD1 for D (6 bases). The J call may be mistaken, given a closer DNA end match to TRBJ1-5. This CDR3 spans 14 amino acids. Germline CDR1 reads SGHAT; CDR2 reads FQNNGV.

This clonotype was seen only a few times. The chain employs TRBV5-1 and TRBJ2-3; 11 bases are shared with TRBD2. Germline V gene sequence: CDR1 SGHRS, CDR2 YFSETQ. This CDR3 comprises 16 residues. Trimming at V came to 0 bases and at J to 7 bases, leaving 7 bases not matched to a gene. DNA of the CDR3: TGCGCCAGCAGCTTGGCCTCGACTAGCGGGGACTATACGCAGTATTTT. This codes for CASSLASTSGDYTQYF.

V and J are TRBV7-6 and TRBJ2-3; 13 bases line up with TRBD2. Trimming removed 5 bases from V and 0 bases from J; junction bases left unmatched: 8. CDR1 and CDR2 (germline): SGHVS, FNYEAQ. The CDR3 is made up of 18 amino acids. CDR3 region: CASSLGLAGDLSTDTQYF. The CDR3 nucleotides read TGTGCCAGCAGCCTCGGACTAGCGGGGGACCTTAGCACAGATACGCAGTATTTT.

This clonotype was recorded a few times. V gene TRBV7-9 combines with J gene TRBJ2-5; tentatively, D is TRBD2 (5 bases). This CDR3 is built from 15 residues. In germline, CDR1 is SEHNR, CDR2 FQNEAQ (reference sequence). The V end lost 0 bases, the J end lost 0 bases, and 8 bases lay between the germline ends. CDR3 coding DNA: TGTGCCAGCAGCTTAGCGCCGGGGTACCAAGAGACCCAGTACTTC. Encoded protein: CASSLAPGYQETQYF.

In this sample, this clonotype turned up a few times. The chain carries TRBV10-2 and TRBJ2-1, with a weak D call TRBD2 (7 bases). V shed 7 bases and J shed 9 bases, with 13 bases lying between them. CDR1 and CDR2 from the germline V gene are WSHSY and SAAADI. The CDR3 is made up of 12 amino acids. CDR3 sequence (DNA): TGCGCCAGCAAGAGGGGGGGCTTTGAGCAGTTCTTC. Protein: CASKRGGFEQFF.

V is TRBV3-1 and J is TRBJ2-7; TRBD1 matches at 11 bases. Trimming took 5 bases from V and 4 from J; bases not matched to a gene: 4. The CDR3 loop spans 14 amino acids. Germline V gives CDR1 LGHDT, CDR2 YNNKEL (reference sequence). The CDR3 protein is CASSSWDRGYEQYF. The CDR3 DNA reads TGTGCCAGCAGCAGCTGGGACAGGGGGTACGAGCAGTACTTC.